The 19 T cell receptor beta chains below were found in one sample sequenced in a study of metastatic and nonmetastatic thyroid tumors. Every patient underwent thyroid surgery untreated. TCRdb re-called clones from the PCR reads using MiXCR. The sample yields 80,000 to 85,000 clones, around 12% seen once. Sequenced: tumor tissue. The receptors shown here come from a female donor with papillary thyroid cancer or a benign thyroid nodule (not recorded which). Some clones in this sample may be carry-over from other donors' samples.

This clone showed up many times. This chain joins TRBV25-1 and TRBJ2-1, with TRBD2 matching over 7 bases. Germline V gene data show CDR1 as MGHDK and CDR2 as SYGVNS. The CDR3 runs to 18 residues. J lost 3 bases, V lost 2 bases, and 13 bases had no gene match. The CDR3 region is CASSEMGSGQVVYNEQFF. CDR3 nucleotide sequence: TGTGCCAGCAGTGAAATGGGTAGCGGGCAGGTGGTCTACAATGAGCAGTTCTTC.

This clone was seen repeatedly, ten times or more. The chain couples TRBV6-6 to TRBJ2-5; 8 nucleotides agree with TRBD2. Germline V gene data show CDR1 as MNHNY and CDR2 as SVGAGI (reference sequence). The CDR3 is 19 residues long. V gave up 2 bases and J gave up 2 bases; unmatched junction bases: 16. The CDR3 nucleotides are TGTGCCAGCAGTTACCCACCGCTAAGCGGGAGTCGAGGGCAAGAGACCCAGTACTTC. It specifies CASSYPPLSGSRGQETQYF.

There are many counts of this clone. The CDR3 spells CSVGPRRAGGTGEQFF. The CDR3 DNA is TGCAGCGTCGGGCCCCGCCGAGCGGGAGGGACTGGTGAGCAGTTCTTC. The rearrangement joins TRBV29-1 to TRBJ2-1, with 10 bases fitting TRBD2. The germline CDR1 and CDR2 sequences are SQVTM and ANQGSEA. V was pared by 6 bases and J by 9 bases, with 17 bases of the junction left unmatched. The CDR3 covers 16 residues.

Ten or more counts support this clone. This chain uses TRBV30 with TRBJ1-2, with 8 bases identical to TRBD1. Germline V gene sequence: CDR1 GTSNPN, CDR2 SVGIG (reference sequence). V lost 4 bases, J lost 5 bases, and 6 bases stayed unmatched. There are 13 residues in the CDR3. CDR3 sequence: CAWNLGTGYGYTF. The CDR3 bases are TGTGCCTGGAACTTGGGGACAGGTTATGGCTACACCTTC.

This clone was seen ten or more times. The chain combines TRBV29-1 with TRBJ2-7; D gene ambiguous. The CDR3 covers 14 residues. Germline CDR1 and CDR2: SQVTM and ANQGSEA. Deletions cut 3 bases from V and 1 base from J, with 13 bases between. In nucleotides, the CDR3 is TGCAGCGTTGAGGGGAACTTGGGTTCCTACGAGCAGTACTTC. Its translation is CSVEGNLGSYEQYF.

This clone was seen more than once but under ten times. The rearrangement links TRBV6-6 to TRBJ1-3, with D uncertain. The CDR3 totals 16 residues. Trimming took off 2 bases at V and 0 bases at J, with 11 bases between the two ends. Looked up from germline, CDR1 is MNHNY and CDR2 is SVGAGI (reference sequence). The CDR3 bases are TGTGCCAGCAGTTACCCTACATGGGACTCTGGAAACACCATATATTTT. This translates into CASSYPTWDSGNTIYF.

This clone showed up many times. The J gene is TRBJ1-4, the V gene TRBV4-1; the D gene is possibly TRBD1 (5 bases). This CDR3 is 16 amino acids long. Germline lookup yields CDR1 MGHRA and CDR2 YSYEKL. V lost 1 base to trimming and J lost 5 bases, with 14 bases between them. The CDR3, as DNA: TGCGCCAGCAGCCAAGGTTCGGGACCCCTAAATGAAAAACTGTTTTTT. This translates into CASSQGSGPLNEKLFF.

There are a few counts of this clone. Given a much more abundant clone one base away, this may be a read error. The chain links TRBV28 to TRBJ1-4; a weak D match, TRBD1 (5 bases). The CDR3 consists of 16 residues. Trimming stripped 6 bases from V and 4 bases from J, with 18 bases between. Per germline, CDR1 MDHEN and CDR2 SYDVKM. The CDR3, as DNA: TGTGCCAGCAGATCCGTCGAAGGGGCAAATAATGAAAAACTGTTTTTT. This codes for CASRSVEGANNEKLFF.

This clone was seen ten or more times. The CDR3 region has the DNA TGTGCCAGTAGCCTCCAGTCAGGGGGAACTGAAGCTTTCTTT. Encoded protein: CASSLQSGGTEAFF. This rearrangement joins TRBV19 to TRBJ1-1, with 7 bases aligning to TRBD1. V gave up 6 bases and J gave up 5 bases; unmatched junction bases: 9. This CDR3 region has 14 residues. Per germline, CDR1 LNHDA and CDR2 SQIVND (reference sequence).

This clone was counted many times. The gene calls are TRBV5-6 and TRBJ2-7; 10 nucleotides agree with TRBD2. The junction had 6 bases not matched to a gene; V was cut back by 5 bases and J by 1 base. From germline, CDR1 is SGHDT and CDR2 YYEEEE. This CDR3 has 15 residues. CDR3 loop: CASSHPGLASYEQYF. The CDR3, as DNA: TGTGCCAGCAGTCATCCGGGACTAGCGTCCTACGAGCAGTACTTC.

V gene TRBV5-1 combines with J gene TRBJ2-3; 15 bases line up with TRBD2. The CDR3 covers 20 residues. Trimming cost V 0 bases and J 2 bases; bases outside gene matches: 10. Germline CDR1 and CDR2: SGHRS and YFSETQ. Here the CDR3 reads CASSLAAGTSGGLTTDTQYF. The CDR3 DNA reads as TGCGCCAGCAGCTTGGCCGCCGGGACTAGCGGGGGGTTAACCACAGATACGCAGTATTTT.

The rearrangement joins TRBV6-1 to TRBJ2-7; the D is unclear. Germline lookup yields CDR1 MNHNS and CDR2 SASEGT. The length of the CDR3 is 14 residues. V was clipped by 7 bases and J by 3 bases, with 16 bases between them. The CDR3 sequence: CASNLYTALYEQYF. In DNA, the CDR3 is TGTGCCAGCAACCTGTACACGGCCCTCTACGAGCAGTACTTC.

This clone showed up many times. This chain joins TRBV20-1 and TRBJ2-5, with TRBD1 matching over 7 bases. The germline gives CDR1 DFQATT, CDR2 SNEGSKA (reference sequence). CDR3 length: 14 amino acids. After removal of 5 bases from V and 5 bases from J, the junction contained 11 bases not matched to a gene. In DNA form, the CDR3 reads TGCAGTGCTCACACCCTGACAGGGCACGAGACCCAGTACTTC. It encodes CSAHTLTGHETQYF.

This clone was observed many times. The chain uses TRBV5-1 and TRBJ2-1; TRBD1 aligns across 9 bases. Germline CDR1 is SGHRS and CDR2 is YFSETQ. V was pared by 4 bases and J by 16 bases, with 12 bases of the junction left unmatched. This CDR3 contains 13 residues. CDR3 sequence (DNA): TGCGCCAGCAGCGCTTACGCTGGGACAGGGACATTCTTC. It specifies CASSAYAGTGTFF.

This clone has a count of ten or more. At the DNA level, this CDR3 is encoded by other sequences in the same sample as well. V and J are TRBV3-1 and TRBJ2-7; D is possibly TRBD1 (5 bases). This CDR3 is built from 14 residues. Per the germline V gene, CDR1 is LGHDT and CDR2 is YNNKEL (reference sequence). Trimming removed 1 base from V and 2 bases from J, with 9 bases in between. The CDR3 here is CASSQGTPTYEQYF. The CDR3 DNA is TGTGCCAGCAGCCAAGGGACACCCACCTACGAGCAGTACTTC.

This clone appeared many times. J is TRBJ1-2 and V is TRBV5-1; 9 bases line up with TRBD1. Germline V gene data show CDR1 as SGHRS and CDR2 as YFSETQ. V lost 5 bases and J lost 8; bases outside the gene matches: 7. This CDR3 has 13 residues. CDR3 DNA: TGCGCCAGCAGTTACGGACAGGGGTTGGGCTACACCTTC. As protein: CASSYGQGLGYTF.

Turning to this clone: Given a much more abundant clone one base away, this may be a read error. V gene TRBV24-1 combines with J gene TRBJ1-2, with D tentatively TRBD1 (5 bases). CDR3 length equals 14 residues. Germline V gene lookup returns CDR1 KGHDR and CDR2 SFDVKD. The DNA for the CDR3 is TGTGCCACCAGTGATGCGACAGAGAACTGTGGCTACACCTTC. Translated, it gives CATSDATENCGYTF.

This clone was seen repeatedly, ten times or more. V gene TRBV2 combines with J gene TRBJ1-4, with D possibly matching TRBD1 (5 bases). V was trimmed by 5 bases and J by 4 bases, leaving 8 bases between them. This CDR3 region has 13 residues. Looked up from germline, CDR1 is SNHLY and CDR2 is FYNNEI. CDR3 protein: CASSLGVNEKLFF. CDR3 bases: TGTGCCAGCAGTCTAGGGGTTAATGAAAAACTGTTTTTT.

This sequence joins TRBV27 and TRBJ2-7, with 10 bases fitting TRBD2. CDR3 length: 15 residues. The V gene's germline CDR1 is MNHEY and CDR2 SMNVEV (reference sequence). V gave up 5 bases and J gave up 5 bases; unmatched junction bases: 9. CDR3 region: CASSLSSGRSDEQYF. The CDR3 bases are TGTGCCAGCAGTCTCTCTAGCGGGAGAAGCGACGAGCAGTACTTC.